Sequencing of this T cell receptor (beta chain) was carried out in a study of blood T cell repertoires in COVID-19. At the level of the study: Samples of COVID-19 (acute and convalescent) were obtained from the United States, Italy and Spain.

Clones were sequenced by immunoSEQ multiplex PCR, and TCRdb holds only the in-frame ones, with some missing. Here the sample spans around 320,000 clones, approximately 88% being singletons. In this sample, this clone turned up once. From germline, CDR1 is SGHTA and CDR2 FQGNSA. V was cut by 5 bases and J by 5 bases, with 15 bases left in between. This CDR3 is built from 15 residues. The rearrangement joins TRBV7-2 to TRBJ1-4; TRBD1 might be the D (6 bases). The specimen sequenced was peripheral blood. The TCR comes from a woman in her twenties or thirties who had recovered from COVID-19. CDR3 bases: TGTGCCAGCAGCCCGACGACAGGACGGAATGAAAAACTGTTTTTT. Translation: CASSPTTGRNEKLFF.